The 21 T cell receptor beta chains given below trace back to one sample, sequenced in a study of control samples from healthy donors and cancer patients (dated by TCRdb to 2019 to 2021). Library method: the immunoSEQ multiplex PCR assay. TCRdb took this table from immuneACCESS and kept in-frame rearrangements with V and J called. Such tables lack part of the clones; where checked against another copy, unresolved V genes explain under half of the gap, and the rest is unexplained. A total of around 110,000 clones appear in this sample, 85% to 90% of them only once. Clones ranked in the top ten supply about 1.1% of the sample. The sequenced sample was PBMCs. The receptors derive from a woman aged 45-60 years with colorectal cancer.

V and J are TRBV7-8 and TRBJ1-2, with D possibly matching TRBD1 (5 bases). V lost 0 bases, J lost 4 bases, and 15 bases lay in between. CDR1 is SGHVS, CDR2 FQNEAQ, per germline. CDR3 length: 16 residues. CDR3 sequence reads: CASSLAVGGSFYGYTF. CDR3 DNA sequence: TGTGCCAGCAGCTTAGCGGTGGGGGGGAGCTTCTATGGCTACACCTTC.

This chain connects TRBV12-3 or TRBV12-4 to TRBJ1-4, with 9 bases lining up with TRBD1. This CDR3 comprises 13 residues. Trimming cost V 6 bases and J 5 bases; bases outside gene matches: 1. For the CDR3, the DNA is TGTGCCAGCAGAACAGGGGGCAATGAAAAACTGTTTTTT. It yields the protein CASRTGGNEKLFF.

The V call is TRBV3-1 (or the pseudogene TRBV3-2), the J call TRBJ1-4; unclear D gene. CDR1 is LGHDT and CDR2 is YNNKEL in the germline V gene (reference sequence). This CDR3 is 12 amino acids long. V dropped 0 bases and J dropped 7 bases, with 3 bases sitting between them. CDR3 loop: CASSQDREKLFF. CDR3 nucleotide sequence: TGTGCCAGCAGCCAAGATCGTGAAAAACTGTTTTTT.

The V and J genes are TRBV19 and TRBJ1-3; tentatively, D is TRBD1 (6 bases). V lost 3 bases and J lost 4, with 16 bases in between. Per the germline V gene, CDR1 is LNHDA and CDR2 is SQIVND (reference sequence). The CDR3 has 16 residues. CDR3 bases: TGTGCCAGTAGTATTGGAGCAGGGGCTTCAGGAAACACCATATATTTT. This codes for CASSIGAGASGNTIYF.

The V and J genes are TRBV2 and TRBJ2-5; D is possibly TRBD1 (5 bases). The CDR3 loop spans 14 amino acids. The germline CDR1 and CDR2 sequences are SNHLY and FYNNEI. The V end lost 4 bases, the J end lost 3 bases, and 12 bases lay between the germline ends. The CDR3 bases are TGTGCCAGCAGTGTAGAAGGGGTGGAAGAGACCCAGTACTTC. Translated: CASSVEGVEETQYF.

The V call is TRBV19, the J call TRBJ1-1; tentatively, D is TRBD1 (5 bases). CDR1 is LNHDA and CDR2 is SQIVND in the germline V gene (reference sequence). Trimming left V 6 bases short and J 4 bases short, with 12 bases between. CDR3 length: 13 amino acids. The CDR3 spells CASRPREGTEAFF. The CDR3, as DNA: TGTGCCAGTAGACCCAGGGAGGGCACTGAAGCTTTCTTT. The variable domain in full, completed from reference TRBV19 and TRBJ1-1, reads DGGITQSPKYLFRKEGQNVTLSCEQNLNHDAMYWYRQDPGQGLRLIYYSQIVNDFQKGDIAEGYSVSREKKESFPLTVTSAQKNPTAFYLCASRPREGTEAFFGQGTRLTVV.

This chain uses TRBV11-1 with TRBJ2-5, with unresolved D. The CDR3 covers 13 residues. V gave up 2 bases and J gave up 1 base, with 5 bases separating them. Germline assignment: CDR1 SGHAT and CDR2 FQDESV (reference sequence). CDR3 region: CASSLPVQETQYF. For the CDR3, the DNA is TGTGCCAGCAGCTTACCAGTCCAAGAGACCCAGTACTTC.

V and J are TRBV5-6 and TRBJ2-5; D remains ambiguous. Germline loops: CDR1 SGHDT, CDR2 YYEEEE. Trimming shortened V by 1 base and J by 5 bases, and 3 bases separated the two germline ends. CDR3 length: 11 residues. CDR3 amino acids: CASSLLETQYF. The CDR3 nucleotides are TGTGCCAGCAGCTTGTTGGAGACCCAGTACTTC.

The DNA for the CDR3 is TGTGCCAGCAGCCCCCGGGCGACAGATACGCAGTATTTT. This gives the protein CASSPRATDTQYF. V usage is TRBV7-9 and J usage is TRBJ2-3; D is undetermined. V shed 5 bases and J shed 3 bases, with 9 bases lying between them. CDR1 is SEHNR, CDR2 FQNEAQ, per germline (reference sequence). The CDR3 sequence is 13 residues long.

This clone has a single count. The chain has TRBV30 and TRBJ1-6; D possibly corresponds to TRBD1 (5 bases). This CDR3 has 13 residues. The ends were cut back, 0 bases at V and 11 bases at J, with 11 bases in the middle. Per the germline V gene, CDR1 is GTSNPN and CDR2 is SVGIG (reference sequence). The CDR3 coding sequence is TGTGCCTGGAGTGTACGTCCAGGGACACCCCTCCACTTT. Protein product: CAWSVRPGTPLHF.

The CDR3 DNA reads TGCGCCAGCAGCACCCCGACCGGGAACACTGAAGCTTTCTTT. It codes for CASSTPTGNTEAFF. The chain employs TRBV5-1 and TRBJ1-1; no clear D. There are 14 residues in the CDR3. CDR1 SGHRS and CDR2 YFSETQ come from the germline V gene. V was shortened by 4 bases and J by 1 base, with 11 bases between the two germline ends.

In this sample, this clone turned up a few times. V usage is TRBV14 and J usage is TRBJ2-2; 13 nucleotides line up with TRBD2. The CDR3 length is 17 residues. V dropped 3 bases and J dropped 0; count of bases not matched to a gene: 1. From germline, CDR1 is SGHDN and CDR2 FVKESK. The CDR3 sequence: CASSQGLAGTNTGELFF. CDR3 sequence (DNA): TGTGCCAGCAGCCAGGGACTAGCGGGGACGAACACCGGGGAGCTGTTTTTT.

This clone came up once. The chain employs TRBV6-5 and TRBJ1-2; TRBD1 is a possible D gene (5 bases). Trimming removed 2 bases from V and 3 bases from J, with 16 bases in between. The CDR3 loop spans 16 amino acids. Germline assignment: CDR1 MNHEY and CDR2 SVGAGI. Here the CDR3 DNA reads TGTGCCAGCAGTTACCGCCAGGGAACTACGGACTATGGCTACACCTTC. Translating gives CASSYRQGTTDYGYTF.

Concerning this clone: Germline and junction disagree at one end, which may indicate a read error. The chain recombines TRBV10-1 with TRBJ1-1; 9 bases line up with TRBD1. CDR1 WNHNN and CDR2 SYGVQD come from the germline V gene (reference sequence). This CDR3 region has 15 residues. The CDR3 region is CVSSGTQGAYTEAFF. CDR3 in DNA: TGCGTCAGCAGTGGGACACAGGGGGCTTACACTGAAGCTTTCTTT.

The chain recombines TRBV2 with TRBJ1-6; no definite D call. V was pared by 10 bases and J by 3 bases, with 7 bases between. This CDR3 has 12 residues. Germline V gene sequence: CDR1 SNHLY, CDR2 FYNNEI. The CDR3 loop reads CATGGYNSPLHF. In DNA, the CDR3 is TGTGCCACAGGTGGCTATAATTCACCCCTCCACTTT. The variable domain in full, completed from reference TRBV2 and TRBJ1-6, reads EPEVTQTPSHQVTQMGQEVILRCVPISNHLYFYWYRQILGQKVEFLVSFYNNEISEKSEIFDDQFSVERPDGSNFTLKIRSTKLEDSAMYFCATGGYNSPLHFGNGTRLTVT.

V and J are TRBV12-3 or TRBV12-4 and TRBJ1-2; TRBD1 matches 9 bases. The junction had 6 bases not matched to a gene; V was cut back by 6 bases and J by 7 bases. The CDR3 is 13 amino acids. Written as DNA, the CDR3 is TGTGCCAGCAGCACCACAGGGGGCTCTGGCTACACCTTC. This sequence encodes CASSTTGGSGYTF.

The table lists this clone with a count of one. The chain joins TRBV15 to TRBJ2-1; 8 nucleotides agree with TRBD2. From germline, CDR1 is LNHNV and CDR2 YYDKDF (reference sequence). Unmatched junction bases numbered 2, after V lost 3 bases and J lost 1 base. The CDR3 runs 15 residues. This CDR3 is CATSSGGRSYNEQFF. The CDR3 DNA reads as TGTGCCACCAGCAGTGGCGGGAGGTCCTACAATGAGCAGTTCTTC. The full variable domain, in which reference TRBV15 and TRBJ2-1 provide the parts outside the CDR3, is DAMVIQNPRYQVTQFGKPVTLSCSQTLNHNVMYWYQQKSSQAPKLLFHYYDKDFNNEADTPDNFQSRRPNTSFCFLDIRSPGLGDTAMYLCATSSGGRSYNEQFFGPGTRLTVL.

The chain has TRBV29-1 and TRBJ2-3; D not certain. The CDR3 contains 14 residues. V gave up 3 bases and J gave up 1 base, with 11 bases separating them. The germline V gene encodes CDR1 SQVTM and CDR2 ANQGSEA. CDR3 nucleotide sequence: TGCAGCGTTGACTCCCGGAATGGCACAGATACGCAGTATTTT. It codes for CSVDSRNGTDTQYF.

This chain joins TRBV7-3 and TRBJ2-5; D may be TRBD2 (7 bases). The germline V gene encodes CDR1 SGHTA and CDR2 FQGTGA. The V end lost 2 bases, the J end lost 5 bases, and 12 bases lay between the germline ends. The CDR3 has 14 residues. DNA for the CDR3: TGTGCCAGCAGCTTAGAGGGGGGGCAGGAGACCCAGTACTTC. Translating gives CASSLEGGQETQYF.

A single count supports this clone. Other DNA sequences in this specimen translate into the identical CDR3. The rearrangement links TRBV5-1 to TRBJ2-7; TRBD1 aligns across 8 bases. Germline V gene data show CDR1 as SGHRS and CDR2 as YFSETQ. The V segment lost 4 bases and the J segment 2 bases; nucleotides outside the gene matches: 5. The CDR3 consists of 14 residues. CDR3 sequence: CASSLGQGPYEQYF. The CDR3 DNA is TGCGCCAGCAGCCTAGGACAGGGTCCCTACGAGCAGTACTTC.

The J gene is TRBJ1-3, the V gene TRBV15; D may be TRBD1 (6 bases). The CDR3 totals 14 residues. CDR1 is LNHNV and CDR2 is YYDKDF in the germline V gene (reference sequence). V gave up 6 bases and J gave up 3 bases, with 12 bases separating them. DNA of the CDR3: TGTGCCACCAGTCTGGGGGGGCTTGGAAACACCATATATTTT. Translation gives CATSLGGLGNTIYF.